These T cell receptor beta chains were read from a single sample in a study of blood T cell repertoires in COVID-19. The repertoire was sequenced with immunoSEQ multiplex PCR; TCRdb's copy has only in-frame clones and lacks some. The table has over 150,000 clones, about 90% seen once; the top ten hold roughly 0.51%. Sequences were obtained from peripheral blood. These receptors all stem from a man aged 50 to 60 with acute or convalescent COVID-19. Each CDR3 is given with its conserved first and last residue.

v_call	j_call	cdr3_aa
TRBV7-9	TRBJ2-1	CASSHQGGNEQFF
TRBV5-1	TRBJ2-6	CASGTDLFGANVLTF
TRBV4-3	TRBJ2-3	CASSQVPSPSLSF
TRBV5-8	TRBJ1-1	CASSRERDTEAFF
TRBV28	TRBJ1-5	CASSITGEWSNQPQHF
TRBV5-6	TRBJ1-5	CASSLAGGISNQPQHF
TRBV9	TRBJ1-2	CASSVGGGNYGYTF
TRBV27	TRBJ2-2	CASSPRDRAAGELFF
TRBV7-2	TRBJ1-5	CASSLARNSNQPQHF
TRBV6-2/TRBV6-3	TRBJ1-5	CASNPGTNSNQPQHF
TRBV11-2	TRBJ2-7	CASSRGGSSYEQYF
TRBV19	TRBJ2-2	CASESLGTTNTGELFF
TRBV28	TRBJ2-3	CASRGSTDTQYF
TRBV5-1	TRBJ2-1	CASSPTTSSYNEQFF
TRBV28	TRBJ1-2	CASSLGQLGYGYTF
TRBV4-1	TRBJ2-7	CASSQRTSGSSYYEQYF
TRBV7-3	TRBJ1-1	CASSYGQGRQAFF
TRBV5-1	TRBJ2-1	CASSWTGGPYNEQFF
TRBV10-3	TRBJ2-2	CAISDPDRGMGGELFF
TRBV11-2	TRBJ1-5	CASSSNSYSNQPQHF
TRBV24-1	TRBJ2-1	CATSDLFRQGGNNEQFF
TRBV12-3/TRBV12-4	TRBJ2-3	CASRTGHTQYF
TRBV7-3	TRBJ2-5	CASSLTGFETQYF
TRBV2	TRBJ2-3	CASSEAPGASGPGTQYF
TRBV12-3/TRBV12-4	TRBJ2-3	CASSGQRTDTQYF
TRBV7-8	TRBJ1-5	CASSFRNQPQHF
TRBV5-1	TRBJ2-2	CASSLPRQSNTGELFF
TRBV6-2/TRBV6-3	TRBJ2-2	CASSRDALAGTGELFF
TRBV28	TRBJ1-5	CASSRPGHQPQHF
TRBV28	TRBJ2-5	CASSPYRGQETQYF
TRBV27	TRBJ1-6	CASRFGTAYNSPLHF
TRBV2	TRBJ2-5	CASSGDRGKVTQYF
TRBV11-3	TRBJ2-2	CASSPVEDGELFF
TRBV7-9	TRBJ2-7	CASSFLRDYEQYF
TRBV5-6	TRBJ1-1	CASSLVGRGYTEAFF